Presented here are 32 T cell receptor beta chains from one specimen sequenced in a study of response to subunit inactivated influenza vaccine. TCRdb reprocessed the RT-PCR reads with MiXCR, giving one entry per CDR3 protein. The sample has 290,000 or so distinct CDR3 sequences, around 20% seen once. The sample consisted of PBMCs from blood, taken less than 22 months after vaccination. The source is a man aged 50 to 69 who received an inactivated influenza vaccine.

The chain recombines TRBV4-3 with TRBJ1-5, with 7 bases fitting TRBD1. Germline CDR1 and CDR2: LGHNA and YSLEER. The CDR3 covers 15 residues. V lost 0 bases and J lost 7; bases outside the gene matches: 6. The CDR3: CASSQDDREFQPQHF. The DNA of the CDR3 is TGCGCCAGCAGCCAAGATGACAGGGAGTTCCAGCCCCAGCATTTT.

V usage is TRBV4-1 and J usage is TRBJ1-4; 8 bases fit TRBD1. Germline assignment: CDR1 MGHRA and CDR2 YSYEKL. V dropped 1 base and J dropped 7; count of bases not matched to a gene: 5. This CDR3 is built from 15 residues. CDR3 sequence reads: CASSQANRGTEKLFF. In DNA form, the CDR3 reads TGCGCCAGCAGCCAAGCAAACAGGGGGACTGAAAAACTGTTTTTT.

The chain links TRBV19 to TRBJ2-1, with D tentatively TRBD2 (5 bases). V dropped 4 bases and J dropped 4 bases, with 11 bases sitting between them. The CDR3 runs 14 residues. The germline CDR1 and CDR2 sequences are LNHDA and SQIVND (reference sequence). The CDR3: CASSTRRGYNEQFF. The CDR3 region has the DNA TGTGCCAGTAGTACTCGCCGGGGATACAATGAGCAGTTCTTC.

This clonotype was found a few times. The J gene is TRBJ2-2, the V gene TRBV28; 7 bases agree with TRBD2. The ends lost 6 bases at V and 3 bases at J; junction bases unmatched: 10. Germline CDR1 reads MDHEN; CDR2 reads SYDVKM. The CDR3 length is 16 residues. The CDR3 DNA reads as TGTGCCAGCAGGCGGCTTAGGGCGGGAGACACCGGGGAGCTGTTTTTT. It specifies CASRRLRAGDTGELFF. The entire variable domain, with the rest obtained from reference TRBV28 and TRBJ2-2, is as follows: DVKVTQSSRYLVKRTGEKVFLECVQDMDHENMFWYRQDPGLGLRLIYFSYDVKMKEKGDIPEGYSVSREKKERFSLILESASTNQTSMYLCASRRLRAGDTGELFFGEGSRLTVL.

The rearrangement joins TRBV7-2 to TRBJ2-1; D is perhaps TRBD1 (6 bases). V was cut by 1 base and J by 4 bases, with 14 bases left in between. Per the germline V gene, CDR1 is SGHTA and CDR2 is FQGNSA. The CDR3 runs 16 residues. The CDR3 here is CASSLVQWTEYNEQFF. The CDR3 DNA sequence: TGTGCCAGCAGCTTAGTTCAGTGGACAGAGTACAATGAGCAGTTCTTC.

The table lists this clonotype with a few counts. CDR3 in DNA: TGCGCCAGCAGCCAGGGACAGCAGAACGACGAGCAGTACTTC. Its protein product is CASSQGQQNDEQYF. The chain has TRBV5-1 and TRBJ2-7; 7 bases agree with TRBD1. CDR3 size: 14 residues. V shed 4 bases and J 5 bases; nucleotides not matched to a gene: 9. CDR1 is SGHRS, CDR2 YFSETQ, per germline.

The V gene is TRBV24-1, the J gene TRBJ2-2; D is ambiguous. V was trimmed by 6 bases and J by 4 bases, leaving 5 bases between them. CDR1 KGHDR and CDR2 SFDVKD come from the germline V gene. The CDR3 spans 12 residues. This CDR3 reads CATSKSTGELFF. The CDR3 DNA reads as TGTGCCACCAGTAAATCCACCGGGGAGCTGTTTTTT.

The CDR3 nucleotides read TGTGCCAGCAGTAACCGGGACAGGGTTTCAGATACGCAGTATTTT. This codes for CASSNRDRVSDTQYF. This chain joins TRBV6-5 and TRBJ2-3; 9 bases fit TRBD1. Trimming at V came to 5 bases and at J to 4 bases, leaving 7 bases not matched to a gene. The CDR3 extends over 15 amino acids. Germline-derived CDR1 and CDR2 are MNHEY and SVGAGI.

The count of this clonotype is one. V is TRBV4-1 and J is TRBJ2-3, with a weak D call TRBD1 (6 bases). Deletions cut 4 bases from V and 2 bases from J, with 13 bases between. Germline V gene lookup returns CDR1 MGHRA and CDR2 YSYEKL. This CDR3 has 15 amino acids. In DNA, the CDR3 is TGCGCCAGCAGCCCCCAGGGGTTAGACACAGATACGCAGTATTTT. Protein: CASSPQGLDTDTQYF.

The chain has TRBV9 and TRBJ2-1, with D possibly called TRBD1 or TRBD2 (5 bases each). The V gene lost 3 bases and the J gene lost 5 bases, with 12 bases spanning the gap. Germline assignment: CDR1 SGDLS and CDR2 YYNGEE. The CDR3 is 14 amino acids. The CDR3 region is CASSGGPLDNEQFF. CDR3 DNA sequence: TGTGCCAGCAGCGGGGGACCCCTGGACAATGAGCAGTTCTTC.

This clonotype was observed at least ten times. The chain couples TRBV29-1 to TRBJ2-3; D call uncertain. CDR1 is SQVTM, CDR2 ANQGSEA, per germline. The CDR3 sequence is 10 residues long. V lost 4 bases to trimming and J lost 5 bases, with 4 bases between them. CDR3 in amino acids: CSVGIDTQYF. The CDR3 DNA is TGCAGCGTTGGAATAGATACGCAGTATTTT.

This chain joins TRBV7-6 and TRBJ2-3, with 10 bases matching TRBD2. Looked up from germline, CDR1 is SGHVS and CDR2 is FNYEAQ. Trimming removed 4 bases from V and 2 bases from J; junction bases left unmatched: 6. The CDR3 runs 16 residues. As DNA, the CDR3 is TGTGCCAGCAGCTCCCCCACTAGCGGGAACACAGATACGCAGTATTTT. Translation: CASSSPTSGNTDTQYF. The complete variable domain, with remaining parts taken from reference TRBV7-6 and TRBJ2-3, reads GAGVSQSPRYKVTKRGQDVALRCDPISGHVSLYWYRQALGQGPEFLTYFNYEAQQDKSGLPNDRFSAERPEGSISTLTIQRTEQRDSAMYRCASSSPTSGNTDTQYFGPGTRLTVL.

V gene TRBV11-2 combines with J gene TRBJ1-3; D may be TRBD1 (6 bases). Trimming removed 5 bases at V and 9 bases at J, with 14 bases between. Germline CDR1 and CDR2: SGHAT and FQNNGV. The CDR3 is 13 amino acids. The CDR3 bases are TGTGCCAGCAGCCAGGGGACGGGGAGCACCATATATTTT. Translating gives CASSQGTGSTIYF.

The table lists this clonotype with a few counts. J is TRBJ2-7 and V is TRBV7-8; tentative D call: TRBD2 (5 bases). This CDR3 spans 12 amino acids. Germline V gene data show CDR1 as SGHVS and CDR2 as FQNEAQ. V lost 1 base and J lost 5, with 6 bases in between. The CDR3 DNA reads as TGTGCCAGCAGCTTAGTCGGGGACGAGCAGTACTTC. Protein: CASSLVGDEQYF.

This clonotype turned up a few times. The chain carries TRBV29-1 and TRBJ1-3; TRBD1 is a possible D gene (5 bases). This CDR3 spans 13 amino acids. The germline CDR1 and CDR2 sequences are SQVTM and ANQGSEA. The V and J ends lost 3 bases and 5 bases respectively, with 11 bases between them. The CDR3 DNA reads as TGCAGCGTTGAGGGGCAGGGAAGAAACACCATATATTTT. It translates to CSVEGQGRNTIYF.

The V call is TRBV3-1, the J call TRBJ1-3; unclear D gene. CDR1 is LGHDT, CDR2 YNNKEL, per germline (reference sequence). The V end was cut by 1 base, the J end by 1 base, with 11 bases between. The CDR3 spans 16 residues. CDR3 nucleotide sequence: TGTGCCAGCAGCCAAGGAGGGAGAGGGTCTGGAAACACCATATATTTT. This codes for CASSQGGRGSGNTIYF.

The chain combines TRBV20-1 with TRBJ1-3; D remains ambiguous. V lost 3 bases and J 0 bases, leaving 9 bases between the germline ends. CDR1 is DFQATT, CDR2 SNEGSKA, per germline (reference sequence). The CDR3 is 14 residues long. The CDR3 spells CSARSGNSGNTIYF. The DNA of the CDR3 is TGCAGTGCTAGGTCGGGCAACTCTGGAAACACCATATATTTT.

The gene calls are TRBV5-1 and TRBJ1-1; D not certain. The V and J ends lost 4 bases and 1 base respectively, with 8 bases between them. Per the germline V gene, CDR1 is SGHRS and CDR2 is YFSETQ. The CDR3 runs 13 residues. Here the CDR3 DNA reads TGCGCCAGCAGCATACAAGAGAACACTGAAGCTTTCTTT. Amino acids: CASSIQENTEAFF. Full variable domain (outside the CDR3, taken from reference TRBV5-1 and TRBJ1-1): KAGVTQTPRYLIKTRGQQVTLSCSPISGHRSVSWYQQTPGQGLQFLFEYFSETQRNKGNFPGRFSGRQFSNSRSEMNVSTLELGDSALYLCASSIQENTEAFFGQGTRLTVV.

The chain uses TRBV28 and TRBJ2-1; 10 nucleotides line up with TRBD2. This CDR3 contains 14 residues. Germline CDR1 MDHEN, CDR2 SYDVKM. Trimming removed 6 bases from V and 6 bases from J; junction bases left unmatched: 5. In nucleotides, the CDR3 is TGTGCCAGCAGAACCCTAGCGGGAGCCAATGAGCAGTTCTTC. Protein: CASRTLAGANEQFF.

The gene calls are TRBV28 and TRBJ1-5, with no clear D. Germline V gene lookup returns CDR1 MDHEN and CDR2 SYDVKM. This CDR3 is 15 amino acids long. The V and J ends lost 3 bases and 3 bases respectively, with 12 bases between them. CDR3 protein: CASSFVGVTNQPQHF. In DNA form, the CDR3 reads TGTGCCAGCAGTTTTGTCGGGGTTACCAATCAGCCCCAGCATTTT.

CDR3 DNA: TGTGCCAGCAGCCTACAGGGACCCGAGCAGTACTTC. Translated, it gives CASSLQGPEQYF. The genes are TRBV3-1 and TRBJ2-7, with D possibly TRBD1 on 6 matching bases. The CDR3 consists of 12 residues. CDR1 and CDR2 from the germline V gene are LGHDT and YNNKEL (reference sequence). Trimming removed 4 bases at V and 6 bases at J, with 10 bases between.

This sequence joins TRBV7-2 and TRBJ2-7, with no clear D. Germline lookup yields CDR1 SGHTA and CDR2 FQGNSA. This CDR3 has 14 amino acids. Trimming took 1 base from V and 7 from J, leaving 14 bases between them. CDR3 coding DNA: TGTGCCAGCAGCTTAGAAGGCACACCTGGAGAGCAGTACTTC. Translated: CASSLEGTPGEQYF.

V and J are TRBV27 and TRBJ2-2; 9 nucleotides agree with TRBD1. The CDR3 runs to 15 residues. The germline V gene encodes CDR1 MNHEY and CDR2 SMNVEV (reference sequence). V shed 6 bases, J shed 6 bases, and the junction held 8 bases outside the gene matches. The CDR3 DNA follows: TGTGCCAGCAGACCCGGGACAGGGTTTCCCGGGGAGCTGTTTTTT. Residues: CASRPGTGFPGELFF.

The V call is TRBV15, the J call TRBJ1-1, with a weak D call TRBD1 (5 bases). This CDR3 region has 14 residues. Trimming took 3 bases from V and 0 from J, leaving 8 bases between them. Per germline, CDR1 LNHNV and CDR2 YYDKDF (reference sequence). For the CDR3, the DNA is TGTGCCACCAGCAGCAGGGTAGTGAACACTGAAGCTTTCTTT. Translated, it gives CATSSRVVNTEAFF.

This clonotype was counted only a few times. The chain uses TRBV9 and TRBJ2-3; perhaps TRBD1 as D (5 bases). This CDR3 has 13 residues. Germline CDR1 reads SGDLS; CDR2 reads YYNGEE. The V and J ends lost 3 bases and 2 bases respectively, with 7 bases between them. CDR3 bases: TGTGCCAGCAGCGCACAGGTCACAGATACGCAGTATTTT. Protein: CASSAQVTDTQYF.

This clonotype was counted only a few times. CDR3 amino acids: CASSEALGPYEQYF. The CDR3 region has the DNA TGTGCCAGCAGTGAAGCGCTTGGTCCCTACGAGCAGTACTTC. The chain recombines TRBV2 with TRBJ2-7; D is unresolved. Trimming left V 0 bases short and J 2 bases short, with 8 bases between. Germline V lookup: CDR1 SNHLY, CDR2 FYNNEI. The CDR3 sequence is 14 residues long.

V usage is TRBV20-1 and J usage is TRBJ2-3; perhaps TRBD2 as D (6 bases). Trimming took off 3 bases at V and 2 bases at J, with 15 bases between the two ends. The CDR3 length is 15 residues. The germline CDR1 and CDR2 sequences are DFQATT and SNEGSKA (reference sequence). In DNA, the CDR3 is TGCAGTGCTAGTCGGGGCGGGGCCTACACAGATACGCAGTATTTT. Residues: CSASRGGAYTDTQYF.

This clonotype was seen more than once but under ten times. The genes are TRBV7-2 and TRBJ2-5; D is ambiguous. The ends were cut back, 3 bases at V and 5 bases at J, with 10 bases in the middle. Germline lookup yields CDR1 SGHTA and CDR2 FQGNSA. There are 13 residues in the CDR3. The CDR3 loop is CASSFSQKETQYF. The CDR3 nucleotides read TGTGCCAGCAGCTTCTCACAAAAGGAGACCCAGTACTTC.

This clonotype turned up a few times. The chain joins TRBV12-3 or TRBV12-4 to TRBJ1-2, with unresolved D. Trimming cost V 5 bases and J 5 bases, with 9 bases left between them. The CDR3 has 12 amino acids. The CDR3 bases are TGTGCCAGCAGTAGGAGGTCTTATGGCTACACCTTC. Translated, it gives CASSRRSYGYTF.

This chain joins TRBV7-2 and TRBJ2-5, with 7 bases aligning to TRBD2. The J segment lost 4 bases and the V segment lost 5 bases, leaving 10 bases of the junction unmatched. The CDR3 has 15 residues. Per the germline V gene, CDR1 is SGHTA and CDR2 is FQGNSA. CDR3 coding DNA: TGTGCCAGCAGCACCCGACTAGCTAGTGGAGAGACCCAGTACTTC. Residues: CASSTRLASGETQYF. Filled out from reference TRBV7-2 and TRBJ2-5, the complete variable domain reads GAGVSQSPSNKVTEKGKDVELRCDPISGHTALYWYRQSLGQGLEFLIYFQGNSAPDKSGLPSDRFSAERTGGSVSTLTIQRTQQEDSAVYLCASSTRLASGETQYFGPGTRLLVL.

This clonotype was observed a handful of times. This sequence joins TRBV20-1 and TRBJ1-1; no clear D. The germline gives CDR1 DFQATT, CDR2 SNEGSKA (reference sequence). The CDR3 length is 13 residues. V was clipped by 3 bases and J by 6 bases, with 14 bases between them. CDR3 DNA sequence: TGCAGTGCTAGTAACAGTCTTAGCGCTGAAGCTTTCTTT. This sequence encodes CSASNSLSAEAFF.

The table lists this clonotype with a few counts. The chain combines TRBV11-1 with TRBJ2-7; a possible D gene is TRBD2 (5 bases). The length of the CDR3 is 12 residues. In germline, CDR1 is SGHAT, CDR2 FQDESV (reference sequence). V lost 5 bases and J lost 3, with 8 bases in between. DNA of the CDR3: TGTGCCAGCAGCCAAGACTACTACGAGCAGTACTTC. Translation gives CASSQDYYEQYF.